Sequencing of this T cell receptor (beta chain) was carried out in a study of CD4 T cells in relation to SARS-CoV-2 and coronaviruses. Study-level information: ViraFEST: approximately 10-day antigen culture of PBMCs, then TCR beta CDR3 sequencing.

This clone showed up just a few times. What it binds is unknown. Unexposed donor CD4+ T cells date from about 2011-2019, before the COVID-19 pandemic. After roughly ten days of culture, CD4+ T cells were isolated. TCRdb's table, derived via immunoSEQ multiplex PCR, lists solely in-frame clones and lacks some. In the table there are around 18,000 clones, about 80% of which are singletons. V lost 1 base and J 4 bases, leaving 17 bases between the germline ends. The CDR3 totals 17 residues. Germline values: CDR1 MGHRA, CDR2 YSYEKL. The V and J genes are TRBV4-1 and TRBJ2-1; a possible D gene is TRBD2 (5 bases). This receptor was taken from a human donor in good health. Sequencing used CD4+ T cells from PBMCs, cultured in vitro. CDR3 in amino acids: CASSQGIGGPKYNEQFF. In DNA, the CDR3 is TGCGCCAGCAGCCAAGGCATCGGCGGGCCAAAATACAATGAGCAGTTCTTC.